This T cell receptor (beta chain) appears in the sequencing data of a study of blood T cell dynamics during melanoma immunotherapy. Germline CDR1 SGDLS, CDR2 YYNGEE. The ends lost 0 bases at V and 7 bases at J; junction bases unmatched: 4. CDR3 length: 14 residues. Study-wide findings and caveats: Immune-effector CD8+ cells best matched cell-free DNA CDR3 sequences and were most clonal.

TCRdb's copy holds only in-frame clones and misses some; the assay was immunoSEQ multiplex PCR. Counted here are about a thousand clones, more than 70% occurring once; the ten biggest clones make up less than 20%. This clone showed up just a few times. Its antigen is not known. Documented time point: week 3, after first cycle of checkpoint inhibitor. Memory T cells counted as immune-effector cells when CD3+ CD4- CD8+ CD45RA- CD45RO-high CD27- CCR7-. The receptor was isolated from a human donor with melanoma. This sequence joins TRBV9 and TRBJ2-1, with 7 bases aligning to TRBD1. This specimen consisted of CD8+ T cells from blood, obtained from a patient treated with checkpoint blockade. CDR3 residues: CASSVGQGKNEQFF. As DNA, the CDR3 is TGTGCCAGCAGCGTAGGACAGGGCAAAAATGAGCAGTTCTTC.